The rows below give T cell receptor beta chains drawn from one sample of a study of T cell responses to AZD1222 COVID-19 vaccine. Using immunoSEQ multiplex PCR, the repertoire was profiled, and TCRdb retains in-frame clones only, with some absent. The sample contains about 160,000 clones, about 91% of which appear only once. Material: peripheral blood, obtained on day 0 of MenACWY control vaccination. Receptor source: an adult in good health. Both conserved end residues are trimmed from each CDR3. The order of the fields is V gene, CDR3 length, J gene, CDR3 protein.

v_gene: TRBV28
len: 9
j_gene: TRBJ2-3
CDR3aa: ATLQGDTQY

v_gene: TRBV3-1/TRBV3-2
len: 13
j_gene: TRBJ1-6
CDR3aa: ASSQIRDPNSPLH

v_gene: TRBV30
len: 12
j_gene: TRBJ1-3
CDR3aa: AWSVSGAGNTIY

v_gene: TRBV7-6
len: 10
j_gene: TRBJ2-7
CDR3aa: ASSGQSYEQY

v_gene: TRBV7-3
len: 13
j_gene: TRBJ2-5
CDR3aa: ASSRTGTRTETQY

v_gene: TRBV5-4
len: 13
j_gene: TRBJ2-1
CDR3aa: ASSRDSLRGNEQF

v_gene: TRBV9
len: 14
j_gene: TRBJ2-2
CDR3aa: ASSVGPGKDTGELF

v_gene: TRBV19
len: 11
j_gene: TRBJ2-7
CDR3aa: ASSISGPYEQY

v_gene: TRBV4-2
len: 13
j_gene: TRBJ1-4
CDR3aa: ASSIRQGGDEKLF

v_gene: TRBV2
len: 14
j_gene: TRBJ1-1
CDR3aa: ASSEDTGAWGSEAF

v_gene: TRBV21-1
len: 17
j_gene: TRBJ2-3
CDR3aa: ASSKTPTMEREGTDTQY

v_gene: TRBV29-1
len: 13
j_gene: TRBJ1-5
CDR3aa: SVPMGPAPGGPQH

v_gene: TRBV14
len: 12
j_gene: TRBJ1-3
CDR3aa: ASSPTLAGNTIY

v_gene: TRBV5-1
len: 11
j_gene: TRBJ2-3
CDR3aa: ASSLGPTDTQY

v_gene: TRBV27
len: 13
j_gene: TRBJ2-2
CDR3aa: ASSILAGASGELF

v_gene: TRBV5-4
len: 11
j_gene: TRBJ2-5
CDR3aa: ASSSQGTETQY

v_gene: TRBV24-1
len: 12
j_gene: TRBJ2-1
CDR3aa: ATSDRQGKAEQF

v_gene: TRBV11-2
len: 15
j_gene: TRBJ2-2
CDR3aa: ASSVFGWQLNTGELF

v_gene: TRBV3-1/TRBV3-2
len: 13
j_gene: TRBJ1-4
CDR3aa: ASRTVVGGDEKLF

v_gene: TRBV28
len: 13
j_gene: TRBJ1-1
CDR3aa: ASSPPGRGNTEAF

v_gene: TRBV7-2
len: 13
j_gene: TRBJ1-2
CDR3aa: ASSLRGRVNYGYT

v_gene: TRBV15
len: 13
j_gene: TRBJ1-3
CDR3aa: ATSRDKGQGNTIY

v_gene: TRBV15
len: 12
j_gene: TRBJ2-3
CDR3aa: ATSRGGPEDTQY

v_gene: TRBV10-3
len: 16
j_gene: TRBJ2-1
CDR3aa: AISESETTTLSYNEQF

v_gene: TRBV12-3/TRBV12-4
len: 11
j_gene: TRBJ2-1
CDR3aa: ASRGLAGREQF

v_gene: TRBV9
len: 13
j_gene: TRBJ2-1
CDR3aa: ASSVVLAESNEQF

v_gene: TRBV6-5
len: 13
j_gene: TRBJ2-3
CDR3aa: ASVRAGGPSDTQY

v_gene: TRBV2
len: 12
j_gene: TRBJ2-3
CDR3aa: ASRLAPFPDTQY